Listed here are 30 T cell receptor beta chains from one sample, sequenced in a study of metastatic and nonmetastatic thyroid tumors. TCRdb re-called the PCR reads through MiXCR. This sample has around 20,000 clones, with about a quarter found just once. Patients had received no treatment of any kind before thyroid surgery. The sequenced sample consisted of tumor tissue. These receptors all stem from a female donor with papillary thyroid cancer or a benign thyroid nodule (not recorded which). Some clones in this sample may be carry-over from other donors' samples.

Ten or more counts support this clone. The J gene is TRBJ1-2, the V gene TRBV20-1; tentative D call: TRBD1 (6 bases). The CDR3 sequence is 14 residues long. CDR1 is DFQATT and CDR2 is SNEGSKA in the germline V gene (reference sequence). V was pared by 0 bases and J by 2 bases, with 10 bases between. CDR3 loop: CSARDWGGNYGYTF. The CDR3 DNA is TGCAGTGCTAGAGATTGGGGGGGCAACTATGGCTACACCTTC.

Concerning this clone: This is likely a read error, given that the CDR3 carries no conserved phenylalanine or tryptophan at its end. The chain employs TRBV6-1 and TRBJ2-3, with D perhaps TRBD2 (5 bases). Germline CDR1 reads MNHNS; CDR2 reads SASEGT. The V end was cut by 6 bases, the J end by 6 bases, with 19 bases between. CDR3 length: 15 residues. In DNA form, the CDR3 reads TGTGCCAGCAGATGTGCTAGCTCCTACATGGATACGCAGTATTCT. Translated: CASRCASSYMDTQYS.

This clone was picked up a small number of times. The chain carries TRBV10-3 and TRBJ2-7; 9 nucleotides align to TRBD2. The CDR3 has 17 amino acids. V dropped 2 bases and J dropped 2; count of bases not matched to a gene: 10. Germline loops: CDR1 ENHRY, CDR2 SYGVKD. The DNA for the CDR3 is TGTGCCATCAGTGAGACCCCGCGGGGGGGGAGTACCTACGAGCAGTACTTC. This translates into CAISETPRGGSTYEQYF.

The chain combines TRBV6-2 or TRBV6-3 with TRBJ2-7, with TRBD1 matching over 8 bases. The CDR3 consists of 16 residues. Trimming at V came to 5 bases and at J to 6 bases, leaving 15 bases not matched to a gene. Germline lookup yields CDR1 MNHEY and CDR2 SVGEGT. The CDR3 bases are TGTGCCAGCAGTCCGTCCAGGGGGCCCCTTATATCCGAGCAGTACTTC. Amino acids: CASSPSRGPLISEQYF.

This clone has at least ten counts. Other DNA sequences in this specimen translate into the identical CDR3. The gene calls are TRBV20-1 and TRBJ2-3, with 8 bases identical to TRBD1. The CDR3 has 16 residues. Germline assignment: CDR1 DFQATT and CDR2 SNEGSKA (reference sequence). V lost 1 base to trimming and J lost 0 bases; unmatched junction nucleotides: 6. In DNA form, the CDR3 reads TGCAGTGCTAGAGTGGGACAGGTCACTAGCACAGATACGCAGTATTTT. Protein sequence: CSARVGQVTSTDTQYF.

The chain combines TRBV9 with TRBJ2-3; TRBD2 might be the D (5 bases). The germline V gene encodes CDR1 SGDLS and CDR2 YYNGEE. CDR3 size: 16 residues. V lost 4 bases and J lost 0, with 15 bases in between. This chain's CDR3 is CASSPRVAQSTDTQYF. In nucleotides, the CDR3 is TGTGCCAGCAGCCCACGGGTAGCGCAAAGCACAGATACGCAGTATTTT. The full variable domain, its missing parts supplied by reference TRBV9 and TRBJ2-3, is DSGVTQTPKHLITATGQRVTLRCSPRSGDLSVYWYQQSLDQGLQFLIQYYNGEERAKGNILERFSAQQFPDLHSELNLSSLELGDSALYFCASSPRVAQSTDTQYFGPGTRLTVL.

This clone was found many times. This chain joins TRBV7-8 and TRBJ2-2; the match to TRBD2 covers 7 bases. CDR1 is SGHVS and CDR2 is FQNEAQ in the germline V gene. V was pared by 2 bases and J by 5 bases, with 5 bases of the junction left unmatched. CDR3 length equals 15 residues. CDR3 nucleotide sequence: TGTGCCAGCAGCTTAAACCTGCGGGGGACCGGGGAGCTGTTTTTT. It encodes CASSLNLRGTGELFF.

The chain uses TRBV6-1 and TRBJ1-2, with a weak D call TRBD1 (5 bases). Germline V gene sequence: CDR1 MNHNS, CDR2 SASEGT. V gave up 8 bases and J gave up 3 bases, with 10 bases separating them. There are 12 residues in the CDR3. CDR3 bases: TGTGCCAGCCTCTCAGGGCACTATGGCTACACCTTC. Its protein is CASLSGHYGYTF.

By share, this clone counts as medium-sized. The chain has TRBV28 and TRBJ2-7, with 8 positions matching TRBD2. This CDR3 is built from 15 residues. V lost 7 bases, J lost 1 base, and 9 bases stayed unmatched. In germline, CDR1 is MDHEN, CDR2 SYDVKM. CDR3 residues: CASTPWASGSYEQYF. The CDR3 nucleotides read TGTGCCAGCACCCCCTGGGCTAGCGGGTCCTACGAGCAGTACTTC.

The rearrangement joins TRBV7-3 to TRBJ2-3, with 11 bases that match TRBD2. The CDR3 loop spans 14 amino acids. Unmatched junction bases numbered 5, after V lost 11 bases and J lost 1 base. Germline values: CDR1 SGHTA, CDR2 FQGTGA. CDR3 residues: CASSGGFGTDTQYF. The CDR3 bases are TGTGCCTCTAGCGGGGGGTTTGGCACAGATACGCAGTATTTT.

A few counts support this clone. J is TRBJ1-1 and V is TRBV10-3; the D is unclear. Trimming removed 3 bases at V and 3 bases at J, with 17 bases between. The CDR3 extends over 16 amino acids. CDR1 and CDR2 from the germline V gene are ENHRY and SYGVKD. The CDR3 is CAISESPHSLYTEAFF. The CDR3 DNA reads as TGTGCCATCAGTGAAAGTCCCCACAGTTTGTACACTGAAGCTTTCTTT.

There are a few counts of this clone. The gene calls are TRBV28 and TRBJ2-7; 10 nucleotides agree with TRBD2. The CDR3 extends over 16 amino acids. The V gene end was trimmed by 4 bases and the J gene end by 4 bases; junction bases not matched to a gene: 10. Germline lookup yields CDR1 MDHEN and CDR2 SYDVKM. The CDR3 nucleotides read TGTGCCAGCAGTTGGTCCGGGACTAGCGTATCGTACGAGCAGTACTTC. Translating it yields CASSWSGTSVSYEQYF.

This clone showed up just a few times. A much larger clone differs by one base, so this may be a read error. The chain has TRBV28 and TRBJ2-5; perhaps TRBD1 as D (6 bases). There are 13 residues in the CDR3. Looked up from germline, CDR1 is MDHEN and CDR2 is SYDVKM. V shed 10 bases and J shed 1 base, with 13 bases lying between them. Written as DNA, the CDR3 is TGTGCCATCAGGGGACCGCTCCAAGAGACCCAGTACTTC. It specifies CAIRGPLQETQYF.

The chain has TRBV2 and TRBJ2-5, with D possibly being TRBD2 (6 bases). CDR1 and CDR2 from the germline V gene are SNHLY and FYNNEI. The V gene lost 6 bases and the J gene lost 4 bases, with 12 bases spanning the gap. This CDR3 region has 13 residues. CDR3 residues: CASSVRGRETQYF. CDR3 coding DNA: TGTGCCAGCAGCGTCCGGGGGAGAGAGACCCAGTACTTC. Full variable domain (rest looked up from reference TRBV2 and TRBJ2-5): EPEVTQTPSHQVTQMGQEVILRCVPISNHLYFYWYRQILGQKVEFLVSFYNNEISEKSEIFDDQFSVERPDGSNFTLKIRSTKLEDSAMYFCASSVRGRETQYFGPGTRLLVL.

The V call is TRBV19, the J call TRBJ1-2, with D possibly TRBD1 on 5 matching bases. The germline CDR1 and CDR2 sequences are LNHDA and SQIVND (reference sequence). Trimming took off 5 bases at V and 0 bases at J, with 10 bases between the two ends. The CDR3 length is 14 residues. CDR3 sequence reads: CASSWGPANYGYTF. CDR3 nucleotides: TGTGCCAGTAGTTGGGGACCAGCTAACTATGGCTACACCTTC.

This clone appeared many times. V is TRBV15 and J is TRBJ1-5; possibly TRBD1 for D (6 bases). The CDR3 spans 15 residues. The germline V gene has CDR1 LNHNV and CDR2 YYDKDF (reference sequence). The germline V and J ends were trimmed by 0 bases and 5 bases, with 11 bases remaining between them. The CDR3 spells CATSRDRGPDQPQHF. The CDR3 DNA follows: TGTGCCACCAGCAGAGACAGGGGCCCCGATCAGCCCCAGCATTTT.

For this clone: One base away lies a much larger clone, so this may be a sequencing read error. In the same sample, other DNA sequences code for this CDR3. The gene calls are TRBV5-1 and TRBJ2-3; D is perhaps TRBD2 (5 bases). Germline values: CDR1 SGHRS, CDR2 YFSETQ. Trimming took 3 bases from V and 0 from J, leaving 11 bases between them. The length of the CDR3 is 15 residues. CDR3 sequence reads: CASSWTPGSTDTQYF. DNA of the CDR3: TGCGCCAGCAGCTGGACTCCTGGGAGCACAGATACGCAGTATTTT.

With respect to this clone: This may be a read error: a much more frequent sequence differs by one nucleotide. Other DNA variants within this sample encode the same CDR3. The V and J genes are TRBV20-1 and TRBJ1-4, with 7 bases that match TRBD1. In germline, CDR1 is DFQATT, CDR2 SNEGSKA (reference sequence). The CDR3 is 11 amino acids. The V gene end was trimmed by 6 bases and the J gene end by 7 bases; junction bases not matched to a gene: 2. The CDR3 reads CSAWTGEKLFF. CDR3 nucleotides: TGCAGTGCGTGGACAGGTGAAAAACTGTTTTTT.

The CDR3, as DNA: TGTGCCAGCAGTTACTCTAACGACAGGGATTCACCCCTCCACTTT. Amino acids: CASSYSNDRDSPLHF. The chain employs TRBV6-2 or TRBV6-3 and TRBJ1-6; 7 bases line up with TRBD1. The CDR3 loop spans 15 amino acids. V was clipped by 0 bases and J by 8 bases; unmatched bases: 4. Germline V gives CDR1 MNHEY, CDR2 SVGEGT.

The chain uses TRBV4-1 and TRBJ2-7; no definite D call. Germline values: CDR1 MGHRA, CDR2 YSYEKL. V was pared by 0 bases and J by 2 bases, with 14 bases between. This CDR3 comprises 16 residues. In DNA form, the CDR3 reads TGCGCCAGCAGCCAAGATTTCCCCGGGCGTACCTACGAGCAGTACTTC. Protein product: CASSQDFPGRTYEQYF.

This clone is judged medium-sized (0.01 to 0.1%). The chain couples TRBV3-1 to TRBJ2-1; TRBD1 aligns across 9 bases. The trim removed 3 bases at V and 9 bases at J, leaving 12 bases unmatched. Germline CDR1 reads LGHDT; CDR2 reads YNNKEL (reference sequence). The CDR3 loop spans 16 amino acids. The CDR3 nucleotides are TGTGCCAGCAGCCAGGCCGGGACAGGGAAATTAGGTGAGCAGTTCTTC. Encoded protein: CASSQAGTGKLGEQFF.

The genes are TRBV20-1 and TRBJ2-5; D is perhaps TRBD1 (5 bases). This CDR3 has 16 residues. Germline CDR1 DFQATT, CDR2 SNEGSKA (reference sequence). V was trimmed by 0 bases and J by 0 bases, leaving 14 bases between them. In DNA, the CDR3 is TGCAGTGCTAGAGATGCGGACACGGAGTACCAAGAGACCCAGTACTTC. It encodes CSARDADTEYQETQYF.

Only a few counts were recorded for this clone. The chain carries TRBV20-1 and TRBJ2-7, with a possible D match to TRBD1 (5 bases). V was pared by 3 bases and J by 1 base, with 10 bases between. The CDR3 is 13 residues long. CDR1 is DFQATT and CDR2 is SNEGSKA in the germline V gene (reference sequence). The CDR3 region is CSASPGLSYEQYF. The CDR3 coding sequence is TGCAGTGCTAGCCCAGGGCTATCCTACGAGCAGTACTTC.

The chain couples TRBV20-1 to TRBJ2-7; D possibly corresponds to TRBD2 (6 bases). V was shortened by 3 bases and J by 0 bases, with 18 bases between the two germline ends. CDR1 DFQATT and CDR2 SNEGSKA come from the germline V gene (reference sequence). The CDR3 contains 16 residues. CDR3 DNA sequence: TGCAGTGCTAGCCTCCGTGTTGGGGGGAGCTCCTACGAGCAGTACTTC. Translating it yields CSASLRVGGSSYEQYF.

The chain links TRBV11-1 to TRBJ2-7; D is unresolved. This CDR3 contains 16 residues. CDR1 is SGHAT and CDR2 is FQDESV in the germline V gene (reference sequence). The V and J ends lost 2 bases and 1 base respectively, with 15 bases between them. In nucleotides, the CDR3 is TGTGCCAGCAGCTTATCTTACAGTGGAGTTTCCTACGAGCAGTACTTC. The encoded protein is CASSLSYSGVSYEQYF.

The rearrangement joins TRBV30 to TRBJ2-7; TRBD2 is a possible D gene (5 bases). Trimming stripped 8 bases from V and 0 bases from J, with 17 bases between. The CDR3 length is 14 residues. Germline lookup yields CDR1 GTSNPN and CDR2 SVGIG (reference sequence). CDR3 sequence reads: CAGIFRGPSYEQYF. CDR3 coding DNA: TGTGCCGGAATCTTCCGGGGTCCCTCCTACGAGCAGTACTTC.

At least ten counts were recorded for this clone. The genes are TRBV15 and TRBJ1-1, with no clear D. Trimming left V 0 bases short and J 1 base short, with 9 bases between. The CDR3 runs 15 residues. Germline assignment: CDR1 LNHNV and CDR2 YYDKDF (reference sequence). CDR3 sequence reads: CATSRDLVGNTEAFF. CDR3 nucleotide sequence: TGTGCCACCAGCAGAGATCTTGTGGGGAACACTGAAGCTTTCTTT.

In this sample, this clone turned up a few times. The gene calls are TRBV6-1 and TRBJ2-1; tentative D call: TRBD2 (6 bases). Trimming took 11 bases from V and 9 from J, leaving 17 bases between them. The germline V gene encodes CDR1 MNHNS and CDR2 SASEGT. This CDR3 spans 12 amino acids. This CDR3 is CAGEVRVGEQFF. In nucleotides, the CDR3 is TGTGCCGGGGAGGTCCGGGTCGGTGAGCAGTTCTTC.

This clone is labeled medium-sized. Other DNA sequences in this sample translate to the same CDR3. The V gene is TRBV6-1, the J gene TRBJ1-2; D is unresolved. V shed 5 bases and J shed 0 bases, with 7 bases lying between them. Germline loops: CDR1 MNHNS, CDR2 SASEGT. The CDR3 covers 13 residues. Here the CDR3 reads CASSPGPNYGYTF. Written as DNA, the CDR3 is TGTGCCAGCAGTCCCGGACCTAACTATGGCTACACCTTC.

This clone has at least ten counts. The chain carries TRBV2 and TRBJ1-4; no firm D call. CDR1 and CDR2 from the germline V gene are SNHLY and FYNNEI. The CDR3 spans 13 residues. V shed 6 bases and J shed 2 bases, with 7 bases lying between them. In DNA, the CDR3 is TGTGCCAGCAGCGGGGATACTAATGAAAAACTGTTTTTT. As protein: CASSGDTNEKLFF.